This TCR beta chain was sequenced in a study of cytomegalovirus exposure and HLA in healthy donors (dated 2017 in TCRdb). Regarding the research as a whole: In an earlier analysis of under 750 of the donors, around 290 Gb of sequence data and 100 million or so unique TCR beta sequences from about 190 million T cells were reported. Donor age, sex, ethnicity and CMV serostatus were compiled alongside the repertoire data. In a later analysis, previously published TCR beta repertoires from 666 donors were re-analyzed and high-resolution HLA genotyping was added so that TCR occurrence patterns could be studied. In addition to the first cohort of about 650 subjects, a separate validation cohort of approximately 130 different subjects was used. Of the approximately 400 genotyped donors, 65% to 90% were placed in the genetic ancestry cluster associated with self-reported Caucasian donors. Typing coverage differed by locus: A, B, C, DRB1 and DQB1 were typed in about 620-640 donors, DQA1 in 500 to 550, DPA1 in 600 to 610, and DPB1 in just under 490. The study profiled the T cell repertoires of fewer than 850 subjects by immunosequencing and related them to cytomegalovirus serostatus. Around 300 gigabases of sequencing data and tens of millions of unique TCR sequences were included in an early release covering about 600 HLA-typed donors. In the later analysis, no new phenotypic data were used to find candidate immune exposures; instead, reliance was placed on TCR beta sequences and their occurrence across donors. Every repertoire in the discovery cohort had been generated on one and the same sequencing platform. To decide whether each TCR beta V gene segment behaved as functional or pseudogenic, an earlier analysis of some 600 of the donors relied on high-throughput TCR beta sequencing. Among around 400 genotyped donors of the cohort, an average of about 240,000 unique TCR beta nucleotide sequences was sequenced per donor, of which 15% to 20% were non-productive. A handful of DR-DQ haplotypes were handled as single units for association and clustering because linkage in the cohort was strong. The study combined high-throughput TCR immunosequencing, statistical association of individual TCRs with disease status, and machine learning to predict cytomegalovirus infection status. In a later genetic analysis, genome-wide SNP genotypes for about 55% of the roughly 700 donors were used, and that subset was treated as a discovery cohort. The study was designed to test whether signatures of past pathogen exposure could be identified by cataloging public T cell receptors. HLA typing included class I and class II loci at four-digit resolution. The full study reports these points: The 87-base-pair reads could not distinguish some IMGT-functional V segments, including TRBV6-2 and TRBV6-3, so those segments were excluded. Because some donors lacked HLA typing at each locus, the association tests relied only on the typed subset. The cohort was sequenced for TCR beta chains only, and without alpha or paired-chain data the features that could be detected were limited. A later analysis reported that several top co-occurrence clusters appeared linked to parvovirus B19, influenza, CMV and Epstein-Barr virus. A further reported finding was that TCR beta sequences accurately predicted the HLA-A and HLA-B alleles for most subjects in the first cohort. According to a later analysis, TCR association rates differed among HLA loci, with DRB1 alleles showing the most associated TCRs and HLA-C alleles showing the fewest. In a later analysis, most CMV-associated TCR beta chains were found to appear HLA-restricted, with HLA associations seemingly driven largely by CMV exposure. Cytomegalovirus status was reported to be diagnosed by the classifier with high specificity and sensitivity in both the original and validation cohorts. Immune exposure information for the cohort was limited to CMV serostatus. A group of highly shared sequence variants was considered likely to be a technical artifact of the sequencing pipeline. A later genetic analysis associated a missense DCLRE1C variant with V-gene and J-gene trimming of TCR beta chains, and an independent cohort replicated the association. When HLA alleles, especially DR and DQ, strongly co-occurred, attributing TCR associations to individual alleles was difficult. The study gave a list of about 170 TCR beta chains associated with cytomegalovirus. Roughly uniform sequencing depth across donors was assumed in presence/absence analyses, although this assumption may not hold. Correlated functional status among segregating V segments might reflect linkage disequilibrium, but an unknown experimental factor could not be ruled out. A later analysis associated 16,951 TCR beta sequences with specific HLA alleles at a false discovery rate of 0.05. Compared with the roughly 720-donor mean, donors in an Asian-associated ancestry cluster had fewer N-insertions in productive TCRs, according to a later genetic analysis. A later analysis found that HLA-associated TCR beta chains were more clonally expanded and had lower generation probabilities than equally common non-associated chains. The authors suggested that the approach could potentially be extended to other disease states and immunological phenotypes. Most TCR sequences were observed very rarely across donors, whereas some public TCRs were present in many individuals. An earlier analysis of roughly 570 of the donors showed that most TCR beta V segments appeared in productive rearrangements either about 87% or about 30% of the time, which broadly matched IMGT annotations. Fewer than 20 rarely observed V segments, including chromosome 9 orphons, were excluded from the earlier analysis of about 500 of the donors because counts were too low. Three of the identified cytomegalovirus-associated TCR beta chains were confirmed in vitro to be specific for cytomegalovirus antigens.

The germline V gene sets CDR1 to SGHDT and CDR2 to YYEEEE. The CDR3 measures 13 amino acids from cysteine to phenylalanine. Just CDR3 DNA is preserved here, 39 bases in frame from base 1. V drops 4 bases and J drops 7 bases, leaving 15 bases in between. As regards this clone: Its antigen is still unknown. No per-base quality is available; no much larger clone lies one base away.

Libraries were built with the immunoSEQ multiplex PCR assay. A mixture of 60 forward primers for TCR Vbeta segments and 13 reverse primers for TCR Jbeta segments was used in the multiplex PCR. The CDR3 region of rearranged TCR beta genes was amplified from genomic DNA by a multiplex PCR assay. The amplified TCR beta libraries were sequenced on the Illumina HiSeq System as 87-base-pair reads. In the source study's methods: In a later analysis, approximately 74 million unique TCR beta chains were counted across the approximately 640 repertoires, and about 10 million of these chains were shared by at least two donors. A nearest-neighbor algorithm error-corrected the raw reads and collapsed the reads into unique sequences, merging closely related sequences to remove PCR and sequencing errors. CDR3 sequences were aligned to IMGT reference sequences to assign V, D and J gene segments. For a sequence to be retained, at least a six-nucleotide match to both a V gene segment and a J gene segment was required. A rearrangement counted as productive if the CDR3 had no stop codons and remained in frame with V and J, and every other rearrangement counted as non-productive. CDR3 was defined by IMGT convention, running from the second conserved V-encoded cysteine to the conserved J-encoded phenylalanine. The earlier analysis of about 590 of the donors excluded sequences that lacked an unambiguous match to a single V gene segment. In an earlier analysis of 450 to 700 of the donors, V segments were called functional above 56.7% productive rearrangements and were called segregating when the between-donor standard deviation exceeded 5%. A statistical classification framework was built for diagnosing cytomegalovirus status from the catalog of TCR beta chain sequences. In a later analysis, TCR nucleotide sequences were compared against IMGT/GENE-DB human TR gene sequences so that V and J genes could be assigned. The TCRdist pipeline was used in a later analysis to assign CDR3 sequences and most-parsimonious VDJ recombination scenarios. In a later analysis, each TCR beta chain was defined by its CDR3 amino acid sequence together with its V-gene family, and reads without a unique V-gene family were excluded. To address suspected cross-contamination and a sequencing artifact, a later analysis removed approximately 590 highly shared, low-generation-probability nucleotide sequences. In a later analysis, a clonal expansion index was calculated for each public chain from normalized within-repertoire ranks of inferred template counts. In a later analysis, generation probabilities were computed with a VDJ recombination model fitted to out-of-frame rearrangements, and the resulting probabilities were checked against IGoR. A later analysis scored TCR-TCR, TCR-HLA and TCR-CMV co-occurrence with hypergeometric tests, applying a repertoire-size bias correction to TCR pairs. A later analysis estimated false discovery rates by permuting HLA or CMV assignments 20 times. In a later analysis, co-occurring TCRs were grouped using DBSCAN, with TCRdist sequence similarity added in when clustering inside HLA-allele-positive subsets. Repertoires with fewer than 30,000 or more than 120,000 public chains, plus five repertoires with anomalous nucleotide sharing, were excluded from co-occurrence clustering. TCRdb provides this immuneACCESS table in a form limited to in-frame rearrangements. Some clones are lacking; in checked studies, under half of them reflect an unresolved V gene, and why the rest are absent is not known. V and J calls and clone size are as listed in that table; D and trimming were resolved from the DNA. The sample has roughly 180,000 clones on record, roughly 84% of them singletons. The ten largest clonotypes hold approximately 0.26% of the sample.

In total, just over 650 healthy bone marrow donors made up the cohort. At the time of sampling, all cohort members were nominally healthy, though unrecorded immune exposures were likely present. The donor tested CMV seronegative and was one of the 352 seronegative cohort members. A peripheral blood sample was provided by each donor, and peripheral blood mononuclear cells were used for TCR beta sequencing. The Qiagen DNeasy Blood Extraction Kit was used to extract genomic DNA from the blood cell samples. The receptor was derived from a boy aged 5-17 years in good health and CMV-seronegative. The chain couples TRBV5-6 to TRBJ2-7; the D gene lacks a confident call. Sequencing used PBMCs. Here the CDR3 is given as CASSEDHRSEQYF. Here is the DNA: TGTGCCAGCAGCGAGGATCACCGGTCGGAGCAGTACTTC.